Following are 23 T cell receptor beta chains from one sample sequenced in a study of cytomegalovirus exposure and HLA in healthy donors. This PCR relied on a set of 60 Vbeta primers and 13 Jbeta primers. The repertoire was sequenced with immunoSEQ multiplex PCR; TCRdb's copy has only in-frame clones and lacks some. The sample lists approximately 140,000 clones; 73% were seen once. Sequenced input: PBMCs. The source is a human donor in good health.

The chain is built from TRBV27 and TRBJ1-2, with D unclear. Deletions cut 3 bases from V and 2 bases from J, with 7 bases between. The CDR3 totals 13 residues. Germline values: CDR1 MNHEY, CDR2 SMNVEV (reference sequence). The CDR3 DNA is TGTGCCAGCAGTTTTGGGCAGAACTATGGCTACACCTTC. It is translated as CASSFGQNYGYTF.

V usage is TRBV11-2 and J usage is TRBJ2-7, with TRBD2 matching over 11 bases. J lost 6 bases, V lost 5 bases, and 9 bases had no gene match. The CDR3 extends over 15 amino acids. CDR1 SGHAT and CDR2 FQNNGV come from the germline V gene. The CDR3 DNA follows: TGTGCCAGCAGCACCTTAGCGGGAGGGATGGGCGAGCAGTACTTC. This encodes CASSTLAGGMGEQYF.

This clone was observed a few times. The chain is built from TRBV7-9 and TRBJ2-3, with 10 bases that match TRBD1. The germline V gene has CDR1 SEHNR and CDR2 FQNEAQ (reference sequence). The CDR3 sequence is 13 residues long. Trimming at V came to 5 bases and at J to 5 bases, leaving 1 base not matched to a gene. The CDR3 region is CASSRDRGDTQYF. DNA of the CDR3: TGTGCCAGCAGCAGGGACAGGGGAGATACGCAGTATTTT. The complete variable domain, with remaining parts taken from reference TRBV7-9 and TRBJ2-3, reads DTGVSQNPRHKITKRGQNVTFRCDPISEHNRLYWYRQTLGQGPEFLTYFQNEAQLEKSRLLSDRFSAERPKGSFSTLEIQRTEQGDSAMYLCASSRDRGDTQYFGPGTRLTVL.

The V and J genes are TRBV21-1 and TRBJ1-1. TRBV21-1 is deemed a pseudogene. This CDR3 spans 14 amino acids. Here the CDR3 DNA reads TGTGCCAGCAGCCCCCATACTCGTGACACTGAAGCTTTCTTT. Translated, it gives CASSPHTRDTEAFF.

The chain employs TRBV4-1 and TRBJ2-3; possible D gene TRBD2, 5 bases. V lost 3 bases to trimming and J lost 2 bases, with 12 bases between them. CDR3 length: 15 amino acids. CDR1 MGHRA and CDR2 YSYEKL come from the germline V gene. This chain's CDR3 is CASSQLAVPTDTQYF. The CDR3 nucleotides read TGCGCCAGCAGCCAGCTAGCAGTTCCCACAGATACGCAGTATTTT.

In this sample, this clone turned up once. The chain carries TRBV7-8 and TRBJ2-7, with 7 bases lining up with TRBD1. With 7 bases clipped from V and 0 bases from J, the junction kept 6 bases outside the gene matches. Germline CDR1 and CDR2: SGHVS and FQNEAQ. The CDR3 has 14 residues. CDR3 protein: CASTGTESSYEQYF. The CDR3, as DNA: TGTGCCAGCACCGGGACAGAGAGCTCCTACGAGCAGTACTTC.

The CDR3 loop reads CASLTGGDTGELFF. CDR3 sequence (DNA): TGTGCCAGCTTAACAGGGGGTGACACCGGGGAGCTGTTTTTT. The rearrangement joins TRBV18 to TRBJ2-2, with 8 bases matching TRBD1. CDR1 is KGHSH, CDR2 LQKENI, per germline. Germline trimming cut 7 bases from V and 3 bases from J; bases unmatched to any gene: 4. The length of the CDR3 is 14 residues.

The J gene is TRBJ1-1, the V gene TRBV2; D unclear. This CDR3 comprises 13 residues. Trimming cost V 0 bases and J 5 bases, with 7 bases left between them. Germline V gene sequence: CDR1 SNHLY, CDR2 FYNNEI. CDR3 protein: CASSEASVTEAFF. The CDR3 DNA reads TGTGCCAGCAGTGAAGCGAGCGTAACTGAAGCTTTCTTT.

The chain carries TRBV27 and TRBJ1-5; a weak D match, TRBD1 (5 bases). V was shortened by 3 bases and J by 2 bases, with 11 bases between the two germline ends. Germline CDR1 and CDR2: MNHEY and SMNVEV (reference sequence). The CDR3 has 15 amino acids. CDR3 DNA sequence: TGTGCCAGCAGTTTTGGCAGGGAAGGCAATCAGCCCCAGCATTTT. It translates to CASSFGREGNQPQHF.

The chain has TRBV2 and TRBJ1-3; D is perhaps TRBD1 (6 bases). The germline CDR1 and CDR2 sequences are SNHLY and FYNNEI. Trimming cost V 5 bases and J 1 base, with 12 bases left between them. This CDR3 has 15 residues. CDR3 nucleotides: TGTGCCAGCAGTCCCGGACAGTCATCTGGAAACACCATATATTTT. This translates into CASSPGQSSGNTIYF.

This clone was found a few times. The chain couples TRBV4-1 to TRBJ2-7; TRBD1 might be the D (6 bases). The CDR3 runs 16 residues. V gave up 3 bases and J gave up 5 bases, with 20 bases separating them. Germline lookup yields CDR1 MGHRA and CDR2 YSYEKL. The CDR3 spells CASSHRGRQQLDEQYF. The CDR3 DNA sequence: TGCGCCAGCAGCCACAGGGGCAGGCAGCAATTGGACGAGCAGTACTTC.

This chain uses TRBV19 with TRBJ2-7; TRBD1 matches at 8 bases. Losses at the gene ends were 3 bases for V and 0 bases for J; bases not matched to a gene: 4. Germline assignment: CDR1 LNHDA and CDR2 SQIVND (reference sequence). The CDR3 totals 15 residues. The CDR3 is CASSIVGQASYEQYF. The CDR3 DNA sequence: TGTGCCAGTAGTATTGTGGGACAGGCCTCCTACGAGCAGTACTTC.

The chain couples TRBV29-1 to TRBJ1-3, with D unclear. The V end was cut by 5 bases, the J end by 0 bases, with 5 bases between. The CDR3 has 12 amino acids. The germline V gene encodes CDR1 SQVTM and CDR2 ANQGSEA. Here the CDR3 DNA reads TGCAGCGTTCTACTCTCTGGAAACACCATATATTTT. Amino acid sequence: CSVLLSGNTIYF.

CDR3 nucleotide sequence: TGTGCCAGCAGGGACTACGGCAATGAGCAGTTCTTC. It encodes CASRDYGNEQFF. V and J are TRBV27 and TRBJ2-1; tentative D call: TRBD2 (6 bases). CDR1 is MNHEY and CDR2 is SMNVEV in the germline V gene (reference sequence). The CDR3 runs to 12 residues. The V end was cut by 6 bases, the J end by 6 bases, with 9 bases between.

The chain has TRBV13 and TRBJ1-1, with a possible D match to TRBD1 (5 bases). The germline CDR1 and CDR2 sequences are PRHDT and FYEKMQ (reference sequence). This CDR3 is 14 amino acids long. V gave up 4 bases and J gave up 0 bases, with 9 bases separating them. In DNA form, the CDR3 reads TGTGCCAGCAGCTCCGGGGGGATGAACACTGAAGCTTTCTTT. Protein sequence: CASSSGGMNTEAFF.

V is TRBV19 and J is TRBJ2-3; the match to TRBD1 covers 10 bases. CDR1 and CDR2 from the germline V gene are LNHDA and SQIVND (reference sequence). The CDR3 spans 16 residues. Losses at the gene ends were 5 bases for V and 3 bases for J; bases not matched to a gene: 8. The CDR3 DNA follows: TGTGCCAGTAGTTGGAGGGCGGGACAGGGGACAGATACGCAGTATTTT. Residues: CASSWRAGQGTDTQYF.

The V gene is TRBV9, the J gene TRBJ1-1; D is unresolved. The CDR3 runs 13 residues. From germline, CDR1 is SGDLS and CDR2 YYNGEE. Trimming took off 0 bases at V and 4 bases at J, with 7 bases between the two ends. DNA for the CDR3: TGTGCCAGCAGCGTAGCTGCGGGCACTGAAGCTTTCTTT. It encodes CASSVAAGTEAFF.

This clone was seen only a few times. V usage is TRBV7-9 and J usage is TRBJ1-5; 7 nucleotides align to TRBD1. Germline trimming cut 3 bases from V and 1 base from J; bases unmatched to any gene: 3. This CDR3 has 15 amino acids. The V gene's germline CDR1 is SEHNR and CDR2 FQNEAQ (reference sequence). The CDR3 is CASSFSGGSNQPQHF. DNA for the CDR3: TGTGCCAGCAGCTTTTCAGGGGGGAGCAATCAGCCCCAGCATTTT. Looking up the rest from reference TRBV7-9 and TRBJ1-5 gives the full variable domain: DTGVSQNPRHKITKRGQNVTFRCDPISEHNRLYWYRQTLGQGPEFLTYFQNEAQLEKSRLLSDRFSAERPKGSFSTLEIQRTEQGDSAMYLCASSFSGGSNQPQHFGDGTRLSIL.

The CDR3: CASSLRGQETQYF. CDR3 bases: TGCGCCAGCAGCTTGCGAGGCCAAGAGACCCAGTACTTC. The V gene is TRBV5-1, the J gene TRBJ2-5; D uncertain. The CDR3 length is 13 residues. V lost 1 base, J lost 1 base, and 5 bases lay in between. Germline-derived CDR1 and CDR2 are SGHRS and YFSETQ.

The chain is built from TRBV5-6 and TRBJ2-5, with a possible D match to TRBD2 (6 bases). CDR1 SGHDT and CDR2 YYEEEE come from the germline V gene. This CDR3 has 14 amino acids. The ends were cut back, 1 base at V and 9 bases at J, with 16 bases in the middle. The CDR3 coding sequence is TGTGCCAGCAGCTTGATTCCCCCAAGGGAGGCCCAGTACTTC. This encodes CASSLIPPREAQYF.

V usage is TRBV27 and J usage is TRBJ1-5; the D gene is possibly TRBD1 (6 bases). Deletions cut 3 bases from V and 6 bases from J, with 18 bases between. This CDR3 is built from 16 residues. Germline V gene lookup returns CDR1 MNHEY and CDR2 SMNVEV (reference sequence). The CDR3 DNA reads TGTGCCAGCAGTTTGAGGGAACAGGGTATAGGTCAGCCCCAGCATTTT. Protein sequence: CASSLREQGIGQPQHF.

The V call is TRBV6-6, the J call TRBJ2-7, with 12 positions matching TRBD2. Looked up from germline, CDR1 is MNHNY and CDR2 is SVGAGI (reference sequence). V trimming: 7 bases; J trimming: 6 bases; junction bases outside the gene matches: 7. The CDR3 consists of 14 residues. Written as DNA, the CDR3 is TGTGCCAGCACCCCGACTAGCGGGGGAACCGAGCAGTACTTC. It translates to CASTPTSGGTEQYF.

V is TRBV5-1 and J is TRBJ2-3; a possible D gene is TRBD1 (7 bases). Germline V CDR1 and CDR2: SGHRS, YFSETQ. The CDR3 runs 14 residues. The V gene lost 1 base and the J gene lost 6 bases, with 12 bases spanning the gap. The DNA for the CDR3 is TGCGCCAGCAGCTTGCAGGGGGGAATGGATACGCAGTATTTT. This sequence encodes CASSLQGGMDTQYF.